The 11 T cell receptor beta chains presented below share a single source sample, sequenced in a study of tumor-infiltrating lymphocytes in primary liver carcinoma (dated by TCRdb to the late 2010s). This sample was sequenced with an Illumina HiSeq 2500. Using a constant-region primer and ProtoScript II reverse transcriptase, TCRbeta-specific cDNA was reverse-transcribed from around 500 ng total RNA. TCRbeta libraries were built with three nested multiplex PCR rounds, a slightly modified ARM-PCR procedure. Multiplex TRBV1-TRBV30 forward primers and a Cbeta reverse primer were used in the first two PCR rounds, each of which was run for around 9 cycles. TCRdb took the public reads, trimmed them with fastp at Q25, ran MiXCR for clone calling and kept in-frame beta chains. CDR3 protein sequences are deduplicated, and each keeps its most common genes and DNA. For this sample there are about 200,000 distinct CDR3 sequences; approximately 64% appear just once. About 7.1% of the sample is taken by the ten largest.

Blood RNA was extracted from unsorted whole blood with TRIzol reagent; germline DNA came from the DNeasy Blood & Tissue kit. The sequencing input was peripheral blood. These TCRs come from a woman aged 55-70 years with primary liver carcinoma and hepatitis B virus infection.

A word on this clonotype: A single base separates this from a much larger clone, so it may be a read error. The J gene is TRBJ2-1, the V gene TRBV5-6, with D perhaps TRBD2 (7 bases). The CDR3 covers 18 residues. CDR1 SGHDT and CDR2 YYEEEE come from the germline V gene. V was clipped by 2 bases and J by 5 bases, with 23 bases between them. The CDR3 sequence is CASSFRVGGLIDNNEQFF. CDR3 in DNA: TGTGCCAGCAGCTTTCGGGTAGGGGGACTAATCGACAACAATGAGCAGTTCTTC. Full variable domain (rest looked up from reference TRBV5-6 and TRBJ2-1): DAGVTQSPTHLIKTRGQQVTLRCSPKSGHDTVSWYQQALGQGPQFIFQYYEEEERQRGNFPDRFSGHQFPNYSSELNVNALLLGDSALYLCASSFRVGGLIDNNEQFFGPGTRLTVL.

This clonotype was picked up a small number of times. V is TRBV28 and J is TRBJ1-2; a possible D gene is TRBD1 (5 bases). This CDR3 has 12 amino acids. Trimming shortened V by 2 bases and J by 8 bases, and 9 bases separated the two germline ends. The germline gives CDR1 MDHEN, CDR2 SYDVKM. As DNA, the CDR3 is TGTGCCAGCAGTTTAGGGGCAGGAGGCTACACCTTC. Translating it yields CASSLGAGGYTF.

This sequence joins TRBV28 and TRBJ1-2; 7 nucleotides agree with TRBD1. CDR3 length equals 14 residues. After removal of 6 bases from V and 11 bases from J, the junction contained 15 bases not matched to a gene. Germline values: CDR1 MDHEN, CDR2 SYDVKM. The CDR3: CASSQMTGSVGYTF. As DNA, the CDR3 is TGTGCCAGCAGCCAGATGACAGGGTCGGTGGGTTACACCTTC.

The CDR3 region is CVTRRGDTYNEQFF. In DNA, the CDR3 is TGTGTCACTCGAAGGGGGGACACCTACAATGAGCAGTTCTTC. The rearrangement links TRBV6-1 to TRBJ2-1; D may correspond to TRBD1 or TRBD2 (6 bases each). Germline CDR1 is MNHNS and CDR2 is SASEGT. The CDR3 is 14 amino acids.

This clonotype was seen a few times. This chain's CDR3 is CAISESIGVNTQYF. The CDR3 coding sequence is TGTGCCATCAGTGAGTCAATTGGGGTCAATACGCAGTATTTT. The chain couples TRBV10-3 to TRBJ2-3; no firm D call. Trimming left V 0 bases short and J 7 bases short, with 11 bases between. Germline CDR1 and CDR2: ENHRY and SYGVKD. This CDR3 is built from 14 residues.

This clonotype has just a few counts. The gene calls are TRBV5-4 and TRBJ2-3, with 11 bases fitting TRBD2. Germline lookup yields CDR1 SGHNT and CDR2 YYREEE (reference sequence). This CDR3 spans 16 amino acids. The trim removed 3 bases at V and 1 base at J, leaving 4 bases unmatched. This CDR3 reads CASSSGTSGRTDTQYF. As DNA, the CDR3 is TGTGCCAGCAGCTCCGGGACTAGCGGACGCACAGATACGCAGTATTTT.

In regard to this clonotype: One end of the junction does not line up with germline, which may come from a read error. This chain joins TRBV6-5 and TRBJ2-6, with D possibly TRBD1 on 6 matching bases. Germline loops: CDR1 MNHEY, CDR2 SVGAGI. The CDR3 consists of 15 residues. The CDR3 DNA is TGTGCCAGCAGCCAACAGGGCTCTAGGGCCAACGCCCTGACTTTC. Translated, it gives CASSQQGSRANALTF.

Notes on this clonotype: The junction shows a germline mismatch at one end, possibly a read error. The V and J genes are TRBV4-2 and TRBJ2-2; 8 nucleotides align to TRBD1. Germline V CDR1 and CDR2: LGHNA, YNFKEQ. The CDR3 sequence is 15 residues long. The CDR3 loop is CASSQATGDTGELYF. DNA for the CDR3: TGTGCCAGCAGCCAAGCGACAGGGGACACCGGGGAGCTGTATTTT.

As to this clonotype: The final CDR3 position lacks the conserved phenylalanine or tryptophan, pointing to a likely read error. The CDR3 sequence: CASSISRGGNRAGELFL. The CDR3 bases are TGTGCCAGCAGCATATCTCGTGGGGGTAATCGCGCCGGGGAGCTGTTTCTT. The rearrangement uses TRBV11-3 and TRBJ2-2, with D perhaps matching TRBD1 or TRBD2 (5 bases each). CDR3 size: 17 residues. The V gene lost 5 bases and the J gene lost 6 bases, with 22 bases spanning the gap. The germline gives CDR1 SGHNT, CDR2 YENEEA.

Concerning this clonotype: The conserved phenylalanine or tryptophan normally closing the CDR3 is absent here, so this likely arose from a read error. The V gene is TRBV11-2, the J gene TRBJ2-5; D possibly corresponds to TRBD1 (6 bases). The CDR3 loop spans 14 amino acids. Germline V gives CDR1 SGHAT, CDR2 FQNNGV. V was cut by 5 bases and J by 4 bases, with 14 bases left in between. The CDR3 region is CASSKGTSRETQYS. CDR3 nucleotides: TGTGCCAGCAGCAAGGGGACATCCAGAGAGACCCAGTACTCT.

J is TRBJ2-7 and V is TRBV6-6; 12 nucleotides align to TRBD2. V was pared by 6 bases and J by 0 bases, with 9 bases of the junction left unmatched. Germline CDR1 MNHNY, CDR2 SVGAGI (reference sequence). The CDR3 is 17 amino acids. CDR3 sequence (DNA): TGTGCCAGCAGCCCCACTAGCGGGAGGCCCCGCTCCTACGAGCAGTACTTC. Protein sequence: CASSPTSGRPRSYEQYF.